The source of this T cell receptor beta chain is a study of T cell responses to AZD1222 COVID-19 vaccine. CDR1 and CDR2 (germline): SGHRS, YFSETQ. CDR3 size: 14 residues. V was cut by 5 bases and J by 4 bases, with 13 bases left in between. TCRdb's table, derived via immunoSEQ multiplex PCR, lists solely in-frame clones and lacks some. The data show about 120,000 clones, more than 75% seen once. Sequenced material: peripheral blood, taken on day 0 of AZD1222 vaccination. The receptor's source is an adult in good health. The chain joins TRBV5-1 to TRBJ1-5, with D possibly being TRBD1 (5 bases). The CDR3 DNA is TGCGCCAGCAGACTGGGGCCGGGGAATCAGCCCCAGCATTTT. It codes for CASRLGPGNQPQHF.